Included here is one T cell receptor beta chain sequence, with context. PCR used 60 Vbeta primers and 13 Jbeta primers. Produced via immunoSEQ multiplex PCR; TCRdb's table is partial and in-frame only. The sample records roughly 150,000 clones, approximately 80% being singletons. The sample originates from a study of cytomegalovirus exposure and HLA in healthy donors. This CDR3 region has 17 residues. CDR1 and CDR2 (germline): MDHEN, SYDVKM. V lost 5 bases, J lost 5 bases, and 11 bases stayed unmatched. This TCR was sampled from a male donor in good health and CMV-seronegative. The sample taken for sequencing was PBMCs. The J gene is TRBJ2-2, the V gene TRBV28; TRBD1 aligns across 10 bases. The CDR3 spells CASSPPAGTGATGELFF. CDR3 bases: TGTGCCAGCAGTCCCCCGGCCGGGACAGGGGCGACCGGGGAGCTGTTTTTT.